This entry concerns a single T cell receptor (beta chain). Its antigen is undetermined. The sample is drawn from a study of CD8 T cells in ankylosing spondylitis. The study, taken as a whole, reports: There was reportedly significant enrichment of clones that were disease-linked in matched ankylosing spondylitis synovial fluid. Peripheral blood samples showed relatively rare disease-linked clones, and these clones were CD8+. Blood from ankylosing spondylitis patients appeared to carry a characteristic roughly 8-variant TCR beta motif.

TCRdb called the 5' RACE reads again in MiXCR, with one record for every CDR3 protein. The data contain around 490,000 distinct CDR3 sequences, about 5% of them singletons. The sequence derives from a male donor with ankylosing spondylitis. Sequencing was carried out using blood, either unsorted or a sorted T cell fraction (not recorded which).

CDR3 sequence (DNA): TGTGCCAGCAGCTTCCAAAGGCCGGGAGGAGGGGAGCTGTTTTTT. Its protein is CASSFQRPGGGELFF. The J gene is TRBJ2-2, the V gene TRBV7-8; 7 bases match TRBD2. This CDR3 is built from 15 residues. Germline values: CDR1 SGHVS, CDR2 FQNEAQ. J was trimmed by 8 bases and V by 3 bases; bases with no gene match: 9.